This TCR beta chain was profiled in a study of human T cells and chemical hapten exposure. In the study overall: Mainly, slight library volume differences in the pool made TCR yields vary.

The sample's time point: pre-sensitization, week 0. Treatment: therapeutic diphenylcyclopropenone sensitization with weekly scalp DPC. In TCRdb, the RACE reads were re-called with MiXCR into one record per CDR3 protein. The data contain 180,000 or so distinct CDR3 sequences, almost 30% of them singletons. This CDR3 is built from 12 residues. V gave up 3 bases and J gave up 4 bases, with 7 bases separating them. This clonotype was obtained from a woman in her twenties or thirties with alopecia areata. Some clones in this sample may be carry-over from other donors' samples. J is TRBJ2-7 and V is TRBV12-3 or TRBV12-4, with D hard to call. This sample comprised whole blood, obtained in connection with sensitization to the hapten diphenylcyclopropenone (DPC). DNA of the CDR3: TGTGCCAGCAGTTTGGGGTTTTACGAGCAGTACTTC. Protein product: CASSLGFYEQYF.